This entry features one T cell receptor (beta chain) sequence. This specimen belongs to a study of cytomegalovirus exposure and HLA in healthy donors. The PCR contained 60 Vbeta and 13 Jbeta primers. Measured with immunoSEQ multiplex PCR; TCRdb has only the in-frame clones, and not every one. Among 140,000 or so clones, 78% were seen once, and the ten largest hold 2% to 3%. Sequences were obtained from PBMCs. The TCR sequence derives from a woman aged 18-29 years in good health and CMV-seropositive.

CDR3 sequence (DNA): TGTGCCAGCAGCGAGGACAGTAACACTGAAGCTTTCTTT. It is translated as CASSEDSNTEAFF. The gene calls are TRBV9 and TRBJ1-1, with a weak D call TRBD1 (6 bases). V lost 3 bases and J 2 bases, leaving 8 bases between the germline ends. Per the germline V gene, CDR1 is SGDLS and CDR2 is YYNGEE. This CDR3 region has 13 residues.